The next 17 T cell receptor beta chains were all read from a single sample in a study of blood T cell repertoires in COVID-19. TCRdb's table, derived via immunoSEQ multiplex PCR, lists solely in-frame clones and lacks some. The repertoire holds roughly 230,000 clones, with roughly 85% as singletons. The source material was PBMCs or T cells enriched from blood (not recorded which). All receptors derive from a woman in her 50s who had been exposed to COVID-19.

The genes are TRBV5-5 and TRBJ2-5; 9 positions match TRBD2. The CDR3 totals 15 residues. V shed 2 bases, J shed 5 bases, and the junction held 7 bases outside the gene matches. CDR1 and CDR2 from the germline V gene are SGHKS and YYEKEE (reference sequence). CDR3 amino acids: CASSLQSGGRETQYF. CDR3 DNA: TGTGCCAGCAGCTTACAGAGCGGGGGGCGGGAGACCCAGTACTTC.

The V call is TRBV7-2, the J call TRBJ1-2; no clear D. V was clipped by 1 base and J by 4 bases, with 10 bases between them. Germline lookup yields CDR1 SGHTA and CDR2 FQGNSA. This CDR3 contains 14 residues. The CDR3 sequence: CASSLVVRGYGYTF. The CDR3 bases are TGTGCCAGCAGCTTAGTGGTCCGGGGCTATGGCTACACCTTC.

The CDR3 bases are TGCGCCAGCAGCGAAGCACCCGGGTCTCCAGCTAACTATGGCTACACCTTC. Protein sequence: CASSEAPGSPANYGYTF. The chain uses TRBV4-1 and TRBJ1-2, with D unresolved. CDR3 length: 17 amino acids. CDR1 MGHRA and CDR2 YSYEKL come from the germline V gene. The V gene lost 5 bases and the J gene lost 0 bases, with 19 bases spanning the gap.

The chain joins TRBV7-9 to TRBJ1-3; D is possibly TRBD1 (5 bases). The CDR3 is 17 amino acids. V was shortened by 5 bases and J by 0 bases, with 17 bases between the two germline ends. Germline V CDR1 and CDR2: SEHNR, FQNEAQ (reference sequence). CDR3 DNA: TGTGCCAGCAGCCTAGGTACAGGTCTGCTCTCTGGAAACACCATATATTTT. It codes for CASSLGTGLLSGNTIYF.

The V and J genes are TRBV11-2 and TRBJ1-4; 8 bases are a match to TRBD1. The germline CDR1 and CDR2 sequences are SGHAT and FQNNGV. Germline trimming cut 0 bases from V and 8 bases from J; bases unmatched to any gene: 5. CDR3 size: 15 residues. Written as DNA, the CDR3 is TGTGCCAGCAGCTTAGATCTAGGGACAGGCGAAAAACTGTTTTTT. Protein product: CASSLDLGTGEKLFF.

The chain carries TRBV29-1 and TRBJ2-3; a weak D match, TRBD1 (5 bases). The germline V and J ends were trimmed by 7 bases and 8 bases, with 16 bases remaining between them. Germline assignment: CDR1 SQVTM and CDR2 ANQGSEA. The CDR3 is 12 amino acids. CDR3 DNA sequence: TGCAGCGCGACAGAAATGGCTCGTACGCAGTATTTT. Translated: CSATEMARTQYF.

The V gene is TRBV5-1, the J gene TRBJ2-7; 10 positions match TRBD2. This CDR3 spans 15 amino acids. The J segment lost 2 bases and the V segment lost 4 bases, leaving 6 bases of the junction unmatched. Germline V gene lookup returns CDR1 SGHRS and CDR2 YFSETQ. Here the CDR3 reads CASSQGLATTYEQYF. CDR3 coding DNA: TGCGCCAGCAGCCAGGGACTAGCGACTACCTACGAGCAGTACTTC.

In DNA form, the CDR3 reads TGTGCCAGTAGTCCAGGACAGGCCCAGAATGAAAAACTGTTTTTT. Translating it yields CASSPGQAQNEKLFF. The gene calls are TRBV19 and TRBJ1-4; 7 bases map to TRBD1. The V and J ends lost 5 bases and 5 bases, in that order; junction bases with no gene match: 8. Germline V gene data show CDR1 as LNHDA and CDR2 as SQIVND (reference sequence). This CDR3 is 15 amino acids long.

CDR3 sequence (DNA): TGTGCCAGCAGTGAAGTCGGGGGGGACTATGGCTACACCTTC. It specifies CASSEVGGDYGYTF. The V call is TRBV6-1, the J call TRBJ1-2; TRBD1 is a possible D gene (5 bases). V was shortened by 1 base and J by 3 bases, with 9 bases between the two germline ends. Germline V gene lookup returns CDR1 MNHNS and CDR2 SASEGT. The CDR3 has 14 residues.

The sample holds a few counts of this clone. V usage is TRBV6-5 and J usage is TRBJ1-6; the D is unclear. The germline V and J ends were trimmed by 6 bases and 7 bases, with 13 bases remaining between them. The CDR3 is 14 amino acids. The germline V gene has CDR1 MNHEY and CDR2 SVGAGI. The CDR3 here is CASRAGRENSPLHF. CDR3 bases: TGTGCCAGCAGAGCTGGACGGGAGAATTCACCCCTCCACTTT.

V and J are TRBV18 and TRBJ2-3; the match to TRBD1 covers 9 bases. Germline assignment: CDR1 KGHSH and CDR2 LQKENI. CDR3 length: 16 amino acids. Trimming cost V 4 bases and J 4 bases; bases outside gene matches: 9. CDR3 in DNA: TGTGCCAGCTCACGGTCCGGGACAGGGAGAGCAGATACGCAGTATTTT. Amino acids: CASSRSGTGRADTQYF.

V gene TRBV3-1 (or the pseudogene TRBV3-2) combines with J gene TRBJ2-1; 8 bases are a match to TRBD1. Germline CDR1 is LGHDT and CDR2 is YNNKEL (reference sequence). Trimming took 4 bases from V and 8 from J; bases not matched to a gene: 7. This CDR3 spans 14 amino acids. This chain's CDR3 is CASSPAGTGDEQFF. CDR3 DNA sequence: TGTGCCAGCAGCCCGGCAGGGACAGGCGATGAGCAGTTCTTC.

The chain is built from TRBV2 and TRBJ1-2; D ambiguous. V was pared by 6 bases and J by 3 bases, with 5 bases between. This CDR3 is built from 11 residues. Germline assignment: CDR1 SNHLY and CDR2 FYNNEI. CDR3 loop: CASRADYGYTF. The CDR3 DNA reads TGTGCCAGCAGGGCCGACTATGGCTACACCTTC.

This chain links TRBV5-4 with TRBJ2-2; 7 nucleotides line up with TRBD2. The CDR3 has 15 residues. The germline V gene has CDR1 SGHNT and CDR2 YYREEE (reference sequence). V lost 4 bases and J lost 6; bases outside the gene matches: 9. The CDR3 sequence is CASSAPTLAPGELFF. The DNA for the CDR3 is TGTGCCAGCAGCGCCCCTACACTAGCGCCCGGGGAGCTGTTTTTT.

The rearrangement uses TRBV7-2 and TRBJ1-1; 8 bases are a match to TRBD1. After removal of 5 bases from V and 6 bases from J, the junction contained 17 bases not matched to a gene. The CDR3 consists of 17 residues. Per germline, CDR1 SGHTA and CDR2 FQGNSA. The CDR3 coding sequence is TGTGCCAGCAGCCGGCTTATAGACTCCAGGGGGCACTCTGAAGCTTTCTTT. Translated, it gives CASSRLIDSRGHSEAFF. Together with reference TRBV7-2 and TRBJ1-1, the CDR3 gives the full variable domain: GAGVSQSPSNKVTEKGKDVELRCDPISGHTALYWYRQSLGQGLEFLIYFQGNSAPDKSGLPSDRFSAERTGGSVSTLTIQRTQQEDSAVYLCASSRLIDSRGHSEAFFGQGTRLTVV.

V is TRBV21-1 and J is TRBJ1-4; TRBD1, as called in the table, went unchecked against the DNA. TRBV21-1 is a pseudogene locus. The CDR3 loop spans 19 amino acids. The CDR3 reads CASSSFGTGQGAKGEKLFF. CDR3 bases: TGTGCCAGCAGCAGTTTCGGGACAGGGCAGGGCGCTAAAGGGGAAAAACTGTTTTTT.

J is TRBJ1-1 and V is TRBV19; TRBD1 might be the D (5 bases). The CDR3 has 15 amino acids. Germline assignment: CDR1 LNHDA and CDR2 SQIVND (reference sequence). Trimming took off 2 bases at V and 2 bases at J, with 12 bases between the two ends. CDR3: CASSIRQGGNTEAFF. The DNA of the CDR3 is TGTGCCAGTAGTATACGGCAGGGAGGAAACACTGAAGCTTTCTTT.